The 24 T cell receptor beta chains listed next were all sequenced from one sample in a study of cytomegalovirus exposure and HLA in healthy donors. The PCR ran on 60 Vbeta and 13 Jbeta primers. Sequencing used immunoSEQ multiplex PCR; TCRdb keeps in-frame clones, though not all of them. Of over 80,000 clones in the sample, 60% to 75% were seen once. Sequencing was done on a sample of PBMCs. These receptors all come from a woman aged 70 to 79 in good health and CMV-seropositive.

The V and J genes are TRBV4-3 and TRBJ2-1, with D possibly matching TRBD2 (6 bases). Germline CDR1 is LGHNA and CDR2 is YSLEER. V was clipped by 3 bases and J by 6 bases, with 15 bases between them. CDR3 length equals 15 residues. In nucleotides, the CDR3 is TGCGCCAGCAGCCACCGACTAGATCGGGGCAATGAGCAGTTCTTC. Its translation: CASSHRLDRGNEQFF.

This chain links TRBV7-8 with TRBJ1-6; the match to TRBD1 covers 8 bases. Germline CDR1 is SGHVS and CDR2 is FQNEAQ. The CDR3 totals 14 residues. With V trimmed by 8 bases and J by 3 bases, 3 bases remained unmatched. CDR3 in amino acids: CASCTGGYNSPLHF. The DNA for the CDR3 is TGTGCCAGCTGCACAGGGGGCTATAATTCACCCCTCCACTTT.

The V gene is TRBV4-2, the J gene TRBJ2-1, with TRBD2 identical over 7 bases. This CDR3 has 14 amino acids. The V and J ends lost 1 base and 6 bases, in that order; junction bases with no gene match: 3. Germline V lookup: CDR1 LGHNA, CDR2 YNFKEQ. The CDR3, as DNA: TGTGCCAGCAGCCAAGGCGGGACTACCAATGAGCAGTTCTTC. Its translation: CASSQGGTTNEQFF.

This chain connects TRBV15 to TRBJ2-1; 7 bases align to TRBD1. The V gene end was trimmed by 2 bases and the J gene end by 2 bases; junction bases not matched to a gene: 0. This CDR3 has 14 amino acids. Germline values: CDR1 LNHNV, CDR2 YYDKDF (reference sequence). CDR3 nucleotide sequence: TGTGCCACCAGCAGACAGGGGGCCTACAATGAGCAGTTCTTC. It translates to CATSRQGAYNEQFF.

The chain joins TRBV28 to TRBJ2-1; 7 nucleotides match TRBD2. The CDR3 loop spans 17 amino acids. Germline CDR1 is MDHEN and CDR2 is SYDVKM. Trimming removed 5 bases from V and 2 bases from J; junction bases left unmatched: 12. The CDR3 DNA is TGTGCCAGCAGTCTCCGGGGGAGCGGGACGGCCTACAATGAGCAGTTCTTC. It specifies CASSLRGSGTAYNEQFF.

The V and J genes are TRBV27 and TRBJ2-1; a weak D match, TRBD1 (6 bases). The CDR3 has 15 residues. Germline V gene data show CDR1 as MNHEY and CDR2 as SMNVEV (reference sequence). With 5 bases removed from V and 4 bases from J, the gap between germline ends came to 15 bases. CDR3 DNA sequence: TGTGCCAGCAGTCCTACCCCCAGGGGTTACAATGAGCAGTTCTTC. This gives the protein CASSPTPRGYNEQFF.

The J gene is TRBJ2-7, the V gene TRBV28, with 10 bases lining up with TRBD2. This CDR3 is 14 amino acids long. V was pared by 3 bases and J by 4 bases, with 3 bases of the junction left unmatched. The germline CDR1 and CDR2 sequences are MDHEN and SYDVKM. Here the CDR3 DNA reads TGTGCCAGCAGTTTTTCTAGCGGGGGATACGAGCAGTACTTC. Its translation: CASSFSSGGYEQYF. The variable domain in full, completed from reference TRBV28 and TRBJ2-7, reads DVKVTQSSRYLVKRTGEKVFLECVQDMDHENMFWYRQDPGLGLRLIYFSYDVKMKEKGDIPEGYSVSREKKERFSLILESASTNQTSMYLCASSFSSGGYEQYFGPGTRLTVT.

J is TRBJ2-7 and V is TRBV4-2, with 7 bases that match TRBD1. The CDR3 spans 16 residues. The trim removed 0 bases at V and 2 bases at J, leaving 7 bases unmatched. Germline assignment: CDR1 LGHNA and CDR2 YNFKEQ. CDR3 in amino acids: CASSQEGRGSTYEQYF. CDR3 bases: TGTGCCAGCAGCCAAGAGGGCAGGGGGTCGACCTACGAGCAGTACTTC.

The V call is TRBV5-1, the J call TRBJ2-1; tentative D call: TRBD2 (5 bases). V was pared by 0 bases and J by 9 bases, with 10 bases between. From germline, CDR1 is SGHRS and CDR2 YFSETQ. CDR3 length: 13 residues. CDR3 sequence: CASSLDPGSEQFF. The CDR3 DNA reads TGCGCCAGCAGCTTGGACCCGGGAAGTGAGCAGTTCTTC.

The chain recombines TRBV28 with TRBJ2-7; 7 bases fit TRBD2. This CDR3 comprises 15 residues. The V segment lost 5 bases and the J segment 0 bases; nucleotides outside the gene matches: 7. CDR1 and CDR2 (germline): MDHEN, SYDVKM. CDR3: CASSAPASGSYEQYF. The CDR3, as DNA: TGTGCCAGCAGTGCGCCCGCTAGCGGCTCCTACGAGCAGTACTTC.

The V and J genes are TRBV7-2 and TRBJ1-4, with D tentatively TRBD1 (6 bases). The V gene lost 5 bases and the J gene lost 7 bases, with 17 bases spanning the gap. CDR3 length: 15 residues. CDR1 is SGHTA and CDR2 is FQGNSA in the germline V gene. The CDR3 DNA reads TGTGCCAGCAGCCCGGCCAGGGGAGGGGGTGAAAAACTGTTTTTT. Translated, it gives CASSPARGGGEKLFF.

The genes are TRBV28 and TRBJ2-7, with 8 bases identical to TRBD1. The CDR3 spans 16 residues. The J segment lost 0 bases and the V segment lost 5 bases, leaving 9 bases of the junction unmatched. Germline-derived CDR1 and CDR2 are MDHEN and SYDVKM. The CDR3: CASSPRTGTPSYEQYF. CDR3 nucleotide sequence: TGTGCCAGCAGTCCTCGGACAGGGACCCCCTCCTACGAGCAGTACTTC.

V gene TRBV2 combines with J gene TRBJ1-4; D gene unclear. Germline V gives CDR1 SNHLY, CDR2 FYNNEI. Trimming cost V 5 bases and J 2 bases, with 12 bases left between them. CDR3 length: 15 residues. The CDR3 DNA reads as TGTGCCAGCAGTTCTACTCGAGGCACTAATGAAAAACTGTTTTTT. It translates to CASSSTRGTNEKLFF.

The V and J genes are TRBV2 and TRBJ1-5; a possible D gene is TRBD1 (6 bases). V was pared by 4 bases and J by 5 bases, with 12 bases between. The germline CDR1 and CDR2 sequences are SNHLY and FYNNEI. CDR3 length: 14 residues. CDR3 region: CASSVLGGYQPQHF. CDR3 sequence (DNA): TGTGCCAGCAGTGTCCTAGGGGGTTATCAGCCCCAGCATTTT.

The CDR3 DNA sequence: TGTGCCATCAGTGCAGAAGACAGGGGGCATGGGGAGCAGTACTTC. Residues: CAISAEDRGHGEQYF. V and J are TRBV10-3 and TRBJ2-7, with 10 nucleotides matching TRBD1. Looked up from germline, CDR1 is ENHRY and CDR2 is SYGVKD. Trimming cost V 4 bases and J 7 bases; bases outside gene matches: 10. The CDR3 consists of 15 residues.

V usage is TRBV13 and J usage is TRBJ2-7, with 8 bases matching TRBD2. The CDR3 covers 14 residues. J was trimmed by 1 base and V by 3 bases; bases with no gene match: 2. Germline values: CDR1 PRHDT, CDR2 FYEKMQ (reference sequence). The CDR3 is CASSFSGSSYEQYF. The CDR3 coding sequence is TGTGCCAGCAGCTTCAGCGGGAGTTCCTACGAGCAGTACTTC.

This clone has a handful of counts. This same CDR3 is encoded by further DNA sequences in the sample. The V and J genes are TRBV29-1 and TRBJ2-2, with 8 bases matching TRBD2. V lost 6 bases, J lost 2 bases, and 8 bases stayed unmatched. In germline, CDR1 is SQVTM, CDR2 ANQGSEA. The CDR3 length is 15 residues. CDR3 sequence reads: CSVDPGGANTGELFF. The CDR3 DNA sequence: TGCAGCGTCGACCCCGGGGGGGCAAACACCGGGGAGCTGTTTTTT.

The V call is TRBV28, the J call TRBJ2-4; 7 bases are a match to TRBD2. Germline CDR1 and CDR2: MDHEN and SYDVKM. The CDR3 loop spans 14 amino acids. After removal of 8 bases from V and 3 bases from J, the junction contained 7 bases not matched to a gene. The chain's CDR3 is CASGDWGGKNIQYF. CDR3 DNA sequence: TGTGCCAGCGGAGACTGGGGGGGCAAAAACATTCAGTACTTC.

This clone was observed a handful of times. V and J are TRBV2 and TRBJ1-5, with D perhaps TRBD1 (5 bases). CDR1 and CDR2 (germline): SNHLY, FYNNEI. The CDR3 totals 17 residues. The V end was cut by 2 bases, the J end by 2 bases, with 16 bases between. CDR3 nucleotide sequence: TGTGCCAGCAGTGAACAGAGTGGGGCTTTTCGCAATCAGCCCCAGCATTTT. Its translation: CASSEQSGAFRNQPQHF.

This chain links TRBV27 with TRBJ1-1; D unresolved. CDR1 MNHEY and CDR2 SMNVEV come from the germline V gene (reference sequence). Deletions cut 8 bases from V and 6 bases from J, with 22 bases between. The CDR3 is 15 residues long. The DNA for the CDR3 is TGTGCCAGCCATAAATCCCCGGGAATCGGCTCTGAAGCTTTCTTT. Translating it yields CASHKSPGIGSEAFF.

This chain links TRBV15 with TRBJ1-2; D remains unclear. Germline V gene data show CDR1 as LNHNV and CDR2 as YYDKDF (reference sequence). Between the trimmed V and J ends, which lost 3 bases and 2 bases, there was a span of 10 bases. The CDR3 has 14 residues. The CDR3 is CATSSVRFNYGYTF. Written as DNA, the CDR3 is TGTGCCACCAGCAGCGTCCGTTTCAACTATGGCTACACCTTC.

The V gene is TRBV2, the J gene TRBJ2-2; TRBD2 aligns across 15 bases. Trimming cost V 7 bases and J 4 bases; bases outside gene matches: 4. The CDR3 is 16 residues long. Germline V gene data show CDR1 as SNHLY and CDR2 as FYNNEI. CDR3 sequence: CASTRTSGRGTGELFF. The DNA of the CDR3 is TGTGCCAGCACGAGGACTAGCGGGAGGGGCACCGGGGAGCTGTTTTTT.

V and J are TRBV9 and TRBJ2-2, with 11 bases identical to TRBD1. V lost 1 base to trimming and J lost 6 bases; unmatched junction nucleotides: 8. Looked up from germline, CDR1 is SGDLS and CDR2 is YYNGEE. The CDR3 has 17 amino acids. The CDR3 DNA is TGTGCCAGCAGCGTACTCGCCGGGACAGGGGGAGCCGGGGAGCTGTTTTTT. It is translated as CASSVLAGTGGAGELFF.

V usage is TRBV7-9 and J usage is TRBJ1-3; TRBD1 agrees at 8 bases. CDR1 is SEHNR, CDR2 FQNEAQ, per germline (reference sequence). V gave up 5 bases and J gave up 4 bases; unmatched junction bases: 7. The CDR3 sequence is 15 residues long. This CDR3 reads CASSLQGAGGNTIYF. In DNA, the CDR3 is TGTGCCAGCAGCCTCCAGGGGGCTGGAGGAAACACCATATATTTT.